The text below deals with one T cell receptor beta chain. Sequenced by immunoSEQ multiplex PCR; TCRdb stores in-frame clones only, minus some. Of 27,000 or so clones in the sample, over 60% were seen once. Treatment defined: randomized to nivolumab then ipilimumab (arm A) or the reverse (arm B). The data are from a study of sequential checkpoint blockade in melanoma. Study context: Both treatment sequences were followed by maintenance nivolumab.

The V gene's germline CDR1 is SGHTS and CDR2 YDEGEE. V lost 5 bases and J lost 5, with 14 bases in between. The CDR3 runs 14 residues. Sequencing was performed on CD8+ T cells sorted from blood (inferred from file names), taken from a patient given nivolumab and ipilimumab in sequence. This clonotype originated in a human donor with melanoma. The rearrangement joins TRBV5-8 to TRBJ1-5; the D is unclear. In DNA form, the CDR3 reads TGTGCCAGCAGAGGTCGGACTACGGATCAGCCCCAGCATTTT. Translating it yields CASRGRTTDQPQHF.